These 25 T cell receptor beta chains originate from one sample sequenced in a study of OX40 agonist ivuxolimab in advanced cancers. Sequenced by immunoSEQ multiplex PCR; TCRdb stores in-frame clones only, minus some. The sample records more than 80,000 clones, more than 85% being singletons. The input for sequencing was CD4+ or CD8+ T cells sorted from blood, taken in a trial of the OX40 agonist ivuxolimab. These receptors came from an adult with an advanced solid tumor such as melanoma, head and neck, liver or kidney cancer.

The J gene is TRBJ1-6, the V gene TRBV30; 8 bases match TRBD1. Germline trimming cut 0 bases from V and 13 bases from J; bases unmatched to any gene: 2. Germline CDR1 GTSNPN, CDR2 SVGIG (reference sequence). The CDR3 is 12 amino acids. The DNA for the CDR3 is TGTGCCTGGAGTGTGGACAGGGAGCCCCTCCACTTT. The encoded protein is CAWSVDREPLHF.

V usage is TRBV6-5 and J usage is TRBJ2-7; a possible D gene is TRBD2 (5 bases). Trimming removed 7 bases from V and 0 bases from J, with 10 bases in between. Per germline, CDR1 MNHEY and CDR2 SVGAGI. This CDR3 has 13 residues. The CDR3 protein is CASTGGRSYEQYF. The CDR3 region has the DNA TGTGCCAGCACGGGCGGGCGCTCCTACGAGCAGTACTTC.

This sequence joins TRBV27 and TRBJ1-2; D is uncertain. This CDR3 has 14 amino acids. Germline V gene data show CDR1 as MNHEY and CDR2 as SMNVEV (reference sequence). Trimming left V 1 base short and J 2 bases short, with 8 bases between. The CDR3 sequence is CASSLYPGNYGYTF. CDR3 in DNA: TGTGCCAGCAGTTTATACCCAGGCAACTATGGCTACACCTTC.

The chain recombines TRBV19 with TRBJ1-6; perhaps TRBD1 as D (5 bases). V shed 9 bases and J shed 5 bases, with 20 bases lying between them. The CDR3 extends over 16 amino acids. Germline V gene sequence: CDR1 LNHDA, CDR2 SQIVND (reference sequence). CDR3 residues: CASGARATANNSPLHF. The DNA of the CDR3 is TGTGCCAGCGGGGCGCGGGCCACCGCCAATAATTCACCCCTCCACTTT.

This clone was recorded only once. The gene calls are TRBV7-8 and TRBJ2-7; D is undetermined. V gave up 1 base and J gave up 0 bases, with 13 bases separating them. This CDR3 region has 16 residues. Germline V gene data show CDR1 as SGHVS and CDR2 as FQNEAQ. The DNA of the CDR3 is TGTGCCAGCAGCTTAGTCGGGCTCCTCAGCTCCTACGAGCAGTACTTC. Residues: CASSLVGLLSSYEQYF.

In its sample, this clone was seen once. This chain joins TRBV6-1 and TRBJ2-7; 8 bases are a match to TRBD1. In germline, CDR1 is MNHNS, CDR2 SASEGT. The length of the CDR3 is 15 residues. V gave up 11 bases and J gave up 4 bases; unmatched junction bases: 16. The CDR3 sequence is CASFPPGGGGYEQYF. For the CDR3, the DNA is TGTGCCTCCTTCCCCCCAGGGGGCGGTGGTTACGAGCAGTACTTC.

V gene TRBV4-2 combines with J gene TRBJ2-1; either TRBD1 or TRBD2 may fit D (5 bases each). The length of the CDR3 is 15 residues. Germline-derived CDR1 and CDR2 are LGHNA and YNFKEQ. Trimming pared 1 base from V and 4 bases from J, leaving 11 bases between. CDR3 DNA sequence: TGTGCCAGCAGCCAAGGAACTTGGGGGTACAATGAGCAGTTCTTC. Protein sequence: CASSQGTWGYNEQFF.

The chain links TRBV28 to TRBJ1-6, with D unclear. With 1 base removed from V and 8 bases from J, the gap between germline ends came to 21 bases. This CDR3 has 18 residues. From germline, CDR1 is MDHEN and CDR2 SYDVKM. CDR3 sequence reads: CASSLSPWLGGIDSPLHF. The DNA for the CDR3 is TGTGCCAGCAGTTTATCCCCATGGCTAGGCGGCATTGATTCACCCCTCCACTTT.

The CDR3: CASSGLAVSFSTDTQYF. CDR3 DNA: TGTGCCAGCTCGGGTCTAGCGGTCTCCTTTAGCACAGATACGCAGTATTTT. The chain carries TRBV2 and TRBJ2-3; 7 positions match TRBD2. Germline CDR1 and CDR2: SNHLY and FYNNEI. This CDR3 region has 17 residues. The V and J ends lost 8 bases and 0 bases, in that order; junction bases with no gene match: 14.

The chain has TRBV6-5 and TRBJ1-1; 9 bases map to TRBD1. J gave up 1 base and V 6 bases, and 3 bases lay outside the gene matches. The CDR3 totals 14 residues. The germline CDR1 and CDR2 sequences are MNHEY and SVGAGI. CDR3 region: CASSQGQGNTEAFF. As DNA, the CDR3 is TGTGCCAGCAGCCAGGGACAGGGGAACACTGAAGCTTTCTTT.

The chain carries TRBV5-5 and TRBJ2-5, with D maybe TRBD2 (6 bases). The CDR3 is 14 amino acids. Germline CDR1 and CDR2: SGHKS and YYEKEE (reference sequence). Trimming pared 0 bases from V and 6 bases from J, leaving 12 bases between. In nucleotides, the CDR3 is TGTGCCAGCAGCTTGGACCCAGGGAGGCAGACCCAGTACTTC. Amino acid sequence: CASSLDPGRQTQYF.

V gene TRBV9 combines with J gene TRBJ2-7; TRBD2 agrees at 8 bases. Germline lookup yields CDR1 SGDLS and CDR2 YYNGEE. The J segment lost 2 bases and the V segment lost 1 base, leaving 2 bases of the junction unmatched. This CDR3 is 14 amino acids long. The CDR3 protein is CASSVLAGPYEQYF. Here the CDR3 DNA reads TGTGCCAGCAGCGTATTAGCGGGGCCCTACGAGCAGTACTTC.

The rearrangement joins TRBV28 to TRBJ1-1; a weak D match, TRBD1 (5 bases). The germline V gene has CDR1 MDHEN and CDR2 SYDVKM. V shed 5 bases and J shed 1 base, with 17 bases lying between them. This CDR3 spans 16 amino acids. Here the CDR3 DNA reads TGTGCCAGCAGTATCGCGCATGGGGCAGGGAACACTGAAGCTTTCTTT. It is translated as CASSIAHGAGNTEAFF.

This clone was seen once. The chain is built from TRBV11-2 and TRBJ2-3; 11 bases are a match to TRBD2. The CDR3 runs to 17 residues. Per germline, CDR1 SGHAT and CDR2 FQNNGV. V dropped 3 bases and J dropped 2; count of bases not matched to a gene: 7. The CDR3: CASSFQRGLAVTDTQYF. The CDR3 bases are TGTGCCAGCAGCTTCCAACGGGGACTAGCGGTCACAGATACGCAGTATTTT.

The chain combines TRBV5-1 with TRBJ2-3, with TRBD2 identical over 7 bases. The ends lost 4 bases at V and 1 base at J; junction bases unmatched: 6. The CDR3 contains 15 residues. Germline-derived CDR1 and CDR2 are SGHRS and YFSETQ. This chain's CDR3 is CASSGGLLGTDTQYF. The DNA for the CDR3 is TGCGCCAGCAGCGGGGGACTATTGGGCACAGATACGCAGTATTTT.

This clone was detected only once. The chain is built from TRBV10-3 and TRBJ2-5; D unclear. Trimming removed 2 bases from V and 5 bases from J, with 6 bases in between. The CDR3 has 12 amino acids. Germline CDR1 and CDR2: ENHRY and SYGVKD. As DNA, the CDR3 is TGTGCCATCAGTGAGGGCTCGGAGACCCAGTACTTC. This sequence encodes CAISEGSETQYF.

The rearrangement links TRBV27 to TRBJ2-3; D gene unclear. V was cut by 3 bases and J by 0 bases, with 13 bases left in between. The CDR3 is 16 amino acids. Germline values: CDR1 MNHEY, CDR2 SMNVEV (reference sequence). The CDR3 here is CASSFPLGASTDTQYF. The CDR3 nucleotides are TGTGCCAGCAGTTTCCCTCTAGGTGCTAGCACAGATACGCAGTATTTT.

This chain joins TRBV21-1 and TRBJ2-5; the DNA was not compared with TRBD2, the D call given in the table. TRBV21-1 is a documented pseudogene. The CDR3 length is 17 residues. Here the CDR3 reads CASTPFPSGGNQETQYF. The CDR3 region has the DNA TGTGCCAGCACCCCCTTCCCTAGCGGAGGCAACCAAGAGACCCAGTACTTC.

The rearrangement joins TRBV5-1 to TRBJ1-1; 8 bases line up with TRBD1. V shed 4 bases and J 6 bases; nucleotides not matched to a gene: 11. Germline CDR1 and CDR2: SGHRS and YFSETQ. This CDR3 is 15 amino acids long. The CDR3 DNA reads TGCGCCAGCAGCCCTGGACAGGGTTCTGTCCCTGAAGCTTTCTTT. It is translated as CASSPGQGSVPEAFF. The full variable domain, its missing parts supplied by reference TRBV5-1 and TRBJ1-1, is KAGVTQTPRYLIKTRGQQVTLSCSPISGHRSVSWYQQTPGQGLQFLFEYFSETQRNKGNFPGRFSGRQFSNSRSEMNVSTLELGDSALYLCASSPGQGSVPEAFFGQGTRLTVV.

This clone was found a few times. This rearrangement joins TRBV28 to TRBJ2-3; no clear D. This CDR3 contains 13 residues. The V and J ends lost 7 bases and 4 bases respectively, with 12 bases between them. Germline CDR1 and CDR2: MDHEN and SYDVKM. The CDR3 DNA follows: TGTGCCAGCACCAAGGGTAGATCAGATACGCAGTATTTT. This translates into CASTKGRSDTQYF.

CDR3: CASSIGVDRETQYF. CDR3 nucleotide sequence: TGTGCCAGTAGTATAGGGGTCGACCGAGAGACCCAGTACTTC. The chain employs TRBV19 and TRBJ2-5; D is uncertain. V was cut by 1 base and J by 4 bases, with 10 bases left in between. Per germline, CDR1 LNHDA and CDR2 SQIVND (reference sequence). This CDR3 is built from 14 residues. The full variable domain, with the rest looked up from reference TRBV19 and TRBJ2-5, is DGGITQSPKYLFRKEGQNVTLSCEQNLNHDAMYWYRQDPGQGLRLIYYSQIVNDFQKGDIAEGYSVSREKKESFPLTVTSAQKNPTAFYLCASSIGVDRETQYFGPGTRLLVL.

This clone showed up just once. V is TRBV6-6 and J is TRBJ2-1; 10 bases fit TRBD1. CDR3 length: 15 amino acids. Germline CDR1 is MNHNY and CDR2 is SVGAGI (reference sequence). The junction had 8 bases not matched to a gene; V was cut back by 4 bases and J by 8 bases. CDR3 sequence reads: CASSSGQGVLHEQFF. The CDR3 DNA sequence: TGTGCCAGCAGTTCCGGACAGGGGGTTTTGCATGAGCAGTTCTTC.

The V call is TRBV19, the J call TRBJ2-7, with TRBD2 matching 12 bases. This CDR3 has 16 residues. After removal of 4 bases from V and 4 bases from J, the junction contained 8 bases not matched to a gene. CDR1 is LNHDA, CDR2 SQIVND, per germline (reference sequence). The CDR3 DNA follows: TGTGCCAGTAGTAATATGACTAGCGGGAGATCGTACGAGCAGTACTTC. This encodes CASSNMTSGRSYEQYF. The full variable domain, rest sourced from reference TRBV19 and TRBJ2-7, is DGGITQSPKYLFRKEGQNVTLSCEQNLNHDAMYWYRQDPGQGLRLIYYSQIVNDFQKGDIAEGYSVSREKKESFPLTVTSAQKNPTAFYLCASSNMTSGRSYEQYFGPGTRLTVT.

This sequence joins TRBV5-6 and TRBJ1-6; D gene ambiguous. V was cut by 0 bases and J by 4 bases, with 8 bases left in between. Germline V gives CDR1 SGHDT, CDR2 YYEEEE. CDR3 length equals 15 residues. The CDR3 coding sequence is TGTGCCAGCAGCTTGGCTGGAGTTTATAATTCACCCCTCCACTTT. It yields the protein CASSLAGVYNSPLHF.

V usage is TRBV9 and J usage is TRBJ2-7, with 9 bases that match TRBD2. The germline V gene has CDR1 SGDLS and CDR2 YYNGEE. There are 13 residues in the CDR3. With V trimmed by 0 bases and J by 6 bases, 1 base remained unmatched. The CDR3 reads CASSVVTSGEQYF. DNA of the CDR3: TGTGCCAGCAGCGTAGTGACTAGCGGCGAGCAGTACTTC.